The sequence of this T cell receptor beta chain was determined in a study of breast tumors, draining lymph nodes, adjacent tissues. TCRdb reanalysed the multiplex PCR reads using MiXCR and keeps one entry per CDR3 protein. Here the sample spans approximately 180,000 distinct CDR3 sequences, 33% being singletons. Study findings and constraints: Data fit most tumor T cells coming from lymph node, expanding in tumor.

Axillary draining lymph nodes of breast cancer patients supplied the node samples. Germline lookup yields CDR1 SGHTA and CDR2 FQGNSA. Trimming removed 1 base from V and 8 bases from J, with 9 bases in between. This CDR3 is 13 amino acids long. This clonotype occurred many times. Its antigen is undetermined. This sequence was found in a female donor with breast cancer. Some clones in this sample may be carry-over from other donors' samples. The chain uses TRBV7-2 and TRBJ2-1; possible D gene TRBD1, 5 bases. The specimen sequenced was axillary lymph node tissue. In DNA, the CDR3 is TGTGCCAGCAGCTTAGGCCAGGGTTATGAGCAGTTCTTC. It specifies CASSLGQGYEQFF. Full variable domain (remainder filled in from reference TRBV7-2 and TRBJ2-1): GAGVSQSPSNKVTEKGKDVELRCDPISGHTALYWYRQSLGQGLEFLIYFQGNSAPDKSGLPSDRFSAERTGGSVSTLTIQRTQQEDSAVYLCASSLGQGYEQFFGPGTRLTVL.